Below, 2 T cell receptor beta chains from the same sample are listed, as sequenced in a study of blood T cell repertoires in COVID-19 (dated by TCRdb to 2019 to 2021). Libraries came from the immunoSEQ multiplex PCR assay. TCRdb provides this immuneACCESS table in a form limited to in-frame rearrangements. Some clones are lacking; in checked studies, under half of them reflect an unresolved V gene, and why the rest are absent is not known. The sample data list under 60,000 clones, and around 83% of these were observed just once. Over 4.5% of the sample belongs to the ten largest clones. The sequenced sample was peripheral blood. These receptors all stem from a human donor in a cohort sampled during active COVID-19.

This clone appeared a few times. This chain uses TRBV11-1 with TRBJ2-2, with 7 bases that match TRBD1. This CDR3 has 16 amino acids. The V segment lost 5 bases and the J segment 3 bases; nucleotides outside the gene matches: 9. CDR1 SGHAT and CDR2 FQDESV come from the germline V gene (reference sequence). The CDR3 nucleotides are TGTGCCAGCAGCCATCGAGGGGGCAGGGACACCGGGGAGCTGTTTTTT. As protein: CASSHRGGRDTGELFF.

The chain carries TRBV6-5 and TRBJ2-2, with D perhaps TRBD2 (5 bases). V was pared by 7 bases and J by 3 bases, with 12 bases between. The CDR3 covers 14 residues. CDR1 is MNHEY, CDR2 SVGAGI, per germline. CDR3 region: CASNAGQYTGELFF. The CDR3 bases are TGTGCCAGCAACGCGGGCCAATACACCGGGGAGCTGTTTTTT.